One and the same sample provided the 18 T cell receptor beta chains below, sequenced in a study of T cells in Graves' hyperthyroidism and ophthalmopathy (dated by TCRdb to about 2019). Library creation used multiplex PCR. TCRdb names Illumina HiSeq 2000 as the instrument used. The TCR beta CDR3 regions were amplified from RNA transcripts. For the first round of RT-PCR on the TCR CDR3, the HTBI primer set was used together with the Qiagen OneStep RT-PCR kit. The public sequencing data were trimmed at Q25 with fastp and processed into clonotypes with MiXCR by TCRdb, which kept only in-frame beta chains. Rows with one shared CDR3 protein collapse into an entry with the most common genes and DNA. The sample table records approximately 640,000 distinct CDR3 sequences; about 16% of these occur just once. The ten largest clones add up to 3% to 4% of the sample. The sample was blood. The receptors stem from a woman aged 25-40 years with Graves' hyperthyroidism.

This chain links TRBV5-4 with TRBJ2-5, with TRBD1 matching 7 bases. Germline V gene data show CDR1 as SGHNT and CDR2 as YYREEE (reference sequence). The CDR3 is 15 amino acids. V gave up 4 bases and J gave up 1 base; unmatched junction bases: 7. CDR3 sequence: CASSPPGTAQETQYF. DNA of the CDR3: TGTGCCAGCAGCCCACCCGGGACAGCCCAAGAGACCCAGTACTTC. The full variable domain, its missing parts supplied by reference TRBV5-4 and TRBJ2-5, is ETGVTQSPTHLIKTRGQQVTLRCSSQSGHNTVSWYQQALGQGPQFIFQYYREEENGRGNFPPRFSGLQFPNYSSELNVNALELDDSALYLCASSPPGTAQETQYFGPGTRLLVL.

This clonotype has more than one count but fewer than ten. The CDR3 sequence is CASSLTGTGVGSPLHF. For the CDR3, the DNA is TGTGCCAGCAGCTTAACCGGGACAGGGGTGGGTTCACCCCTCCACTTT. The rearrangement uses TRBV7-3 and TRBJ1-6; 10 bases agree with TRBD1. Germline V lookup: CDR1 SGHTA, CDR2 FQGTGA. V lost 0 bases to trimming and J lost 9 bases; unmatched junction nucleotides: 5. This CDR3 has 16 amino acids. Looking up the rest from reference TRBV7-3 and TRBJ1-6 gives the full variable domain: GAGVSQTPSNKVTEKGKYVELRCDPISGHTALYWYRQSLGQGPEFLIYFQGTGAADDSGLPNDRFFAVRPEGSVSTLKIQRTERGDSAVYLCASSLTGTGVGSPLHFGNGTRLTVT.

The genes are TRBV12-3 or TRBV12-4 and TRBJ2-6; TRBD2 matches 12 bases. The CDR3 is 17 amino acids. The junction had 3 bases not matched to a gene; V was cut back by 6 bases and J by 0 bases. The CDR3 loop is CASRGTSGFSGANVLTF. The CDR3 DNA follows: TGTGCCAGCAGAGGGACTAGCGGGTTCTCTGGGGCCAACGTCCTGACTTTC.

The V gene is TRBV5-1, the J gene TRBJ2-1, with 10 bases lining up with TRBD2. Germline V CDR1 and CDR2: SGHRS, YFSETQ. The CDR3 consists of 15 residues. The J segment lost 8 bases and the V segment lost 4 bases, leaving 9 bases of the junction unmatched. The CDR3 region has the DNA TGCGCCAGCAGCCCTCTAGCGGGAGTGCGGGATGAGCAGTTCTTC. This encodes CASSPLAGVRDEQFF.

This clonotype came up many times. The CDR3 loop is CASRVRSPERPQHF. For the CDR3, the DNA is TGTGCCAGCAGGGTTAGAAGTCCCGAGAGGCCCCAGCATTTT. The V gene is TRBV28, the J gene TRBJ1-5; no clear D. The ends were cut back, 6 bases at V and 9 bases at J, with 18 bases in the middle. CDR1 is MDHEN, CDR2 SYDVKM, per germline. The CDR3 consists of 14 residues.

This clonotype was found many times. The V call is TRBV7-2, the J call TRBJ2-7; 8 positions agree with TRBD2. V lost 8 bases, J lost 4 bases, and 10 bases stayed unmatched. CDR3 length equals 14 residues. In germline, CDR1 is SGHTA, CDR2 FQGNSA. The CDR3: CASRPAGGSYEQYF. CDR3 nucleotide sequence: TGTGCCAGCCGTCCGGCGGGGGGAAGTTACGAGCAGTACTTC.

V and J are TRBV5-6 and TRBJ2-6, with D unclear. Germline-derived CDR1 and CDR2 are SGHDT and YYEEEE. The CDR3 runs 15 residues. V gave up 4 bases and J gave up 0 bases, with 8 bases separating them. CDR3 amino acids: CASSLQASGANVLTF. The CDR3 region has the DNA TGTGCCAGCAGCCTCCAGGCCTCTGGGGCCAACGTCCTGACTTTC.

This clonotype was counted ten times or more. The gene calls are TRBV3-1 and TRBJ2-7, with 10 bases matching TRBD2. The CDR3 contains 14 residues. J gave up 6 bases and V 4 bases, and 6 bases lay outside the gene matches. The germline CDR1 and CDR2 sequences are LGHDT and YNNKEL (reference sequence). The CDR3 DNA is TGTGCCAGCAGCCGGGCAGCGGGAGGGGGCGAGCAGTACTTC. It is translated as CASSRAAGGGEQYF.

This chain joins TRBV7-2 and TRBJ1-2; D is perhaps TRBD1 (5 bases). Germline loops: CDR1 SGHTA, CDR2 FQGNSA. CDR3 size: 15 residues. V shed 5 bases and J shed 5 bases, with 18 bases lying between them. CDR3 sequence (DNA): TGTGCCAGCAGCCCAGACAAGGCGGACACTTATGGCTACACCTTC. Protein sequence: CASSPDKADTYGYTF. Full variable domain (outside the CDR3, taken from reference TRBV7-2 and TRBJ1-2): GAGVSQSPSNKVTEKGKDVELRCDPISGHTALYWYRQSLGQGLEFLIYFQGNSAPDKSGLPSDRFSAERTGGSVSTLTIQRTQQEDSAVYLCASSPDKADTYGYTFGSGTRLTVV.

This clonotype was counted between two and nine times. V gene TRBV7-2 combines with J gene TRBJ1-3; D perhaps matches TRBD1 (5 bases). V lost 1 base and J 3 bases, leaving 13 bases between the germline ends. Germline-derived CDR1 and CDR2 are SGHTA and FQGNSA. This CDR3 has 16 residues. The DNA for the CDR3 is TGTGCCAGCAGCTTAGTTGACCGGGACGTTGGAAACACCATATATTTT. Its protein product is CASSLVDRDVGNTIYF.

This clonotype appeared many times. This chain joins TRBV2 and TRBJ2-2; D gene uncertain. The CDR3 spans 13 residues. V lost 2 bases and J lost 7, with 8 bases in between. In germline, CDR1 is SNHLY, CDR2 FYNNEI. CDR3 region: CASSELVRGELFF. CDR3 DNA: TGTGCCAGCAGTGAATTGGTCCGCGGGGAGCTGTTTTTT.

The table lists this clonotype with many counts. The rearrangement links TRBV24-1 to TRBJ2-3, with D unresolved. Germline V gene sequence: CDR1 KGHDR, CDR2 SFDVKD. This CDR3 is built from 14 residues. With 1 base removed from V and 1 base from J, the gap between germline ends came to 5 bases. The CDR3, as DNA: TGTGCCACCAGTGATTTTGGGGGCACAGATACGCAGTATTTT. Protein product: CATSDFGGTDTQYF.

In this sample, this clonotype turned up a few times. The CDR3 loop reads CASSEGPITYEQYF. In DNA, the CDR3 is TGTGCCAGCAGTGAAGGGCCGATTACCTACGAGCAGTACTTC. The V call is TRBV6-1, the J call TRBJ2-7, with unresolved D. V shed 1 base and J shed 2 bases, with 9 bases lying between them. The CDR3 spans 14 residues. Germline CDR1 is MNHNS and CDR2 is SASEGT.

The chain uses TRBV6-1 and TRBJ1-1; the D is unclear. Trimming removed 7 bases from V and 1 base from J, with 19 bases in between. This CDR3 is 16 amino acids long. Germline lookup yields CDR1 MNHNS and CDR2 SASEGT. CDR3 in amino acids: CASTPPAGYGNTEAFF. CDR3 bases: TGTGCCAGCACCCCGCCGGCAGGCTACGGGAACACTGAAGCTTTCTTT.

This clonotype was counted at least ten times. The rearrangement joins TRBV30 to TRBJ2-1; D call uncertain. Germline CDR1 and CDR2: GTSNPN and SVGIG (reference sequence). The V gene lost 3 bases and the J gene lost 5 bases, with 17 bases spanning the gap. The CDR3 loop spans 15 amino acids. CDR3: CAWRVPGVGNNEQFF. The CDR3 DNA follows: TGTGCCTGGAGGGTACCCGGAGTGGGAAACAATGAGCAGTTCTTC. Using reference TRBV30 and TRBJ2-1 for the parts outside the CDR3, the full variable domain is SQTIHQWPATLVQPVGSPLSLECTVEGTSNPNLYWYRQAAGRGLQLLFYSVGIGQISSEVPQNLSASRPQDRQFILSSKKLLLSDSGFYLCAWRVPGVGNNEQFFGPGTRLTVL.

This chain connects TRBV11-2 to TRBJ1-6, with D uncertain. The germline CDR1 and CDR2 sequences are SGHAT and FQNNGV. Trimming removed 3 bases at V and 9 bases at J, with 9 bases between. The CDR3 runs 13 residues. This chain's CDR3 is CASSFMRSSPLHF. The CDR3 nucleotides are TGTGCCAGCAGCTTCATGCGTAGTTCACCCCTCCACTTT.

This clonotype occurred many times. This sequence joins TRBV11-2 and TRBJ1-4; 7 bases match TRBD1. The ends lost 0 bases at V and 0 bases at J; junction bases unmatched: 7. In germline, CDR1 is SGHAT, CDR2 FQNNGV. The CDR3 sequence is 18 residues long. The CDR3: CASSLDRGKDATNEKLFF. CDR3 nucleotides: TGTGCCAGCAGCTTAGACAGGGGGAAAGATGCAACTAATGAAAAACTGTTTTTT.

In its sample, this clonotype was seen a few times. The chain recombines TRBV9 with TRBJ2-7; possibly TRBD1 for D (6 bases). This CDR3 spans 14 amino acids. Trimming took off 2 bases at V and 2 bases at J, with 11 bases between the two ends. Germline loops: CDR1 SGDLS, CDR2 YYNGEE. In DNA form, the CDR3 reads TGTGCCAGCAGCGTCCAGACAGGAGCCTACGAGCAGTACTTC. Translating it yields CASSVQTGAYEQYF.